Below, 27 T cell receptor beta chains from the same sample are listed, as sequenced in a study of blood T cell repertoires in COVID-19 (dated by TCRdb to 2019 to 2021). Preparation of the library involved the immunoSEQ multiplex PCR assay. Sourced from immuneACCESS, this table was stored by TCRdb with only in-frame sequences that have V and J called. A share of the clones is absent; for the studies checked, an unresolved V gene accounts for under half, and the remainder has no known explanation. For this sample there are tens of thousands of clones; about 81% appear just once. The ten largest account for about 15% of the sample. The source material was peripheral blood. The receptor source for this set is a man older than 75 with acute or convalescent COVID-19.

This clone is classed as medium-sized. One end of the junction varies from germline; a read error may be responsible. The chain uses TRBV6-5 and TRBJ1-2; 7 nucleotides line up with TRBD1. There are 15 residues in the CDR3. Germline V lookup: CDR1 MNHEY, CDR2 SVGAGI. CDR3 loop: CASSDSPRTGRGYTF. The CDR3 DNA reads TGTGCCAGCAGTGACTCGCCCAGGACAGGACGTGGCTACACCTTC.

The CDR3, as DNA: TGTGCCAGCAGTCCGGGGAGGTGGGACTATGGCTACACCTTC. Protein sequence: CASSPGRWDYGYTF. The chain employs TRBV6-5 and TRBJ1-2, with D unresolved. V lost 5 bases, J lost 3 bases, and 13 bases lay in between. The CDR3 loop spans 14 amino acids. The germline CDR1 and CDR2 sequences are MNHEY and SVGAGI.

The chain uses TRBV2 and TRBJ2-5, with 13 bases lining up with TRBD2. Trimming took 6 bases from V and 1 from J; bases not matched to a gene: 2. The germline CDR1 and CDR2 sequences are SNHLY and FYNNEI. This CDR3 contains 15 residues. The DNA for the CDR3 is TGTGCCAGCAGGGGACTAGCGGGGATCCAAGAGACCCAGTACTTC. Translating it yields CASRGLAGIQETQYF.

The CDR3 nucleotides read TGTGCCAGCAGCCCCGGACAGGGCACAGATACGCAGTATTTT. It codes for CASSPGQGTDTQYF. The V gene is TRBV11-3, the J gene TRBJ2-3; 7 bases are shared with TRBD1. Germline V CDR1 and CDR2: SGHNT, YENEEA. V shed 5 bases and J 1 base; nucleotides not matched to a gene: 3. This CDR3 region has 14 residues.

This chain joins TRBV7-8 and TRBJ1-1, with 11 positions matching TRBD1. V lost 0 bases, J lost 5 bases, and 11 bases stayed unmatched. The germline CDR1 and CDR2 sequences are SGHVS and FQNEAQ. This CDR3 is 18 amino acids long. The CDR3: CASSLAPGTGGPGTEAFF. DNA of the CDR3: TGTGCCAGCAGCTTAGCACCCGGGACAGGGGGGCCGGGTACTGAAGCTTTCTTT.

The chain carries TRBV5-8 and TRBJ1-2; 11 nucleotides agree with TRBD1. The CDR3 runs 13 residues. The V gene's germline CDR1 is SGHTS and CDR2 YDEGEE. V was pared by 4 bases and J by 8 bases, with 4 bases of the junction left unmatched. The CDR3 protein is CASSQDRGLGYTF. CDR3 bases: TGTGCCAGCAGCCAGGACAGGGGGCTAGGCTACACCTTC.

This clone was counted between two and nine times. This chain uses TRBV7-9 with TRBJ2-7; TRBD1 aligns across 9 bases. Germline trimming cut 6 bases from V and 5 bases from J; bases unmatched to any gene: 8. The CDR3 is 14 residues long. Looked up from germline, CDR1 is SEHNR and CDR2 is FQNEAQ (reference sequence). The DNA for the CDR3 is TGTGCCAGCAGGCCGGGACAGGGTAAAAACGAGCAGTACTTC. Residues: CASRPGQGKNEQYF.

The V call is TRBV5-6, the J call TRBJ1-2; 8 bases align to TRBD1. CDR3 size: 13 residues. With 4 bases clipped from V and 4 bases from J, the junction kept 3 bases outside the gene matches. Per germline, CDR1 SGHDT and CDR2 YYEEEE. The CDR3 nucleotides read TGTGCCAGCAGCGAGGGACAGGCCTATGGCTACACCTTC. As protein: CASSEGQAYGYTF.

This chain uses TRBV24-1 with TRBJ2-4, with 7 bases fitting TRBD1. V lost 0 bases, J lost 0 bases, and 4 bases stayed unmatched. Germline loops: CDR1 KGHDR, CDR2 SFDVKD. The CDR3 covers 17 residues. CDR3 coding DNA: TGTGCCACCAGTGATTTGTGGGGACAGCTAGCCAAAAACATTCAGTACTTC. It specifies CATSDLWGQLAKNIQYF.

The rearrangement uses TRBV6-5 and TRBJ1-2; D ambiguous. This CDR3 region has 14 residues. Trimming stripped 5 bases from V and 4 bases from J, with 14 bases between. Germline V lookup: CDR1 MNHEY, CDR2 SVGAGI. CDR3: CASSRSGSPYGYTF. The CDR3 nucleotides read TGTGCCAGCAGTCGTAGTGGGAGTCCCTATGGCTACACCTTC.

This clone has a handful of counts. The chain carries TRBV18 and TRBJ2-6; D is ambiguous. The V gene's germline CDR1 is KGHSH and CDR2 LQKENI. This CDR3 spans 15 amino acids. V was pared by 6 bases and J by 1 base, with 10 bases between. The CDR3: CASSLLESGANVLTF. The CDR3 DNA reads TGTGCCAGCTCCCTTCTAGAATCTGGGGCCAACGTCCTGACTTTC.

This chain joins TRBV5-6 and TRBJ1-1, with a tentative D call TRBD1 (6 bases). The germline CDR1 and CDR2 sequences are SGHDT and YYEEEE. V shed 7 bases and J shed 4 bases, with 14 bases lying between them. This CDR3 comprises 13 residues. In DNA form, the CDR3 reads TGTGCCAGCTTCTTCAGGGGAGCCACTGAAGCTTTCTTT. Translation: CASFFRGATEAFF. Combining the CDR3 with reference TRBV5-6 and TRBJ1-1 gives the whole variable domain DAGVTQSPTHLIKTRGQQVTLRCSPKSGHDTVSWYQQALGQGPQFIFQYYEEEERQRGNFPDRFSGHQFPNYSSELNVNALLLGDSALYLCASFFRGATEAFFGQGTRLTVV.

Remarks on this clone: The same CDR3 can be traced to other DNA sequences in this sample. The chain links TRBV7-9 to TRBJ1-5; the D gene is possibly TRBD1 (5 bases). V gave up 3 bases and J gave up 5 bases, with 8 bases separating them. Germline loops: CDR1 SEHNR, CDR2 FQNEAQ (reference sequence). CDR3 length: 13 amino acids. CDR3 coding DNA: TGTGCCAGCAGCTTGGGGGGGGATCAGCCCCAGCATTTT. It codes for CASSLGGDQPQHF.

V and J are TRBV18 and TRBJ1-5; 7 nucleotides match TRBD1. The V and J ends lost 4 bases and 1 base, in that order; junction bases with no gene match: 4. Germline assignment: CDR1 KGHSH and CDR2 LQKENI. The CDR3 consists of 15 residues. Here the CDR3 reads CASSLRQGSNQPQHF. As DNA, the CDR3 is TGTGCCAGCTCACTCCGACAGGGAAGCAATCAGCCCCAGCATTTT.

The gene calls are TRBV6-5 and TRBJ2-7; TRBD1 is a possible D gene (6 bases). V was trimmed by 3 bases and J by 2 bases, leaving 11 bases between them. The length of the CDR3 is 14 residues. Looked up from germline, CDR1 is MNHEY and CDR2 is SVGAGI. The CDR3 nucleotides are TGTGCCAGCAGTTATGGGGACAAGACCTACGAGCAGTACTTC. Translated, it gives CASSYGDKTYEQYF.

V gene TRBV7-9 combines with J gene TRBJ1-4, with a weak D call TRBD1 (6 bases). This CDR3 contains 14 residues. Germline lookup yields CDR1 SEHNR and CDR2 FQNEAQ (reference sequence). Trimming shortened V by 1 base and J by 5 bases, and 8 bases separated the two germline ends. This CDR3 reads CASSLDRVNEKLFF. The CDR3 bases are TGTGCCAGCAGCTTAGACAGGGTAAATGAAAAACTGTTTTTT. Full variable domain (rest looked up from reference TRBV7-9 and TRBJ1-4): DTGVSQNPRHKITKRGQNVTFRCDPISEHNRLYWYRQTLGQGPEFLTYFQNEAQLEKSRLLSDRFSAERPKGSFSTLEIQRTEQGDSAMYLCASSLDRVNEKLFFGSGTQLSVL.

The rearrangement joins TRBV6-5 to TRBJ1-1; D is possibly TRBD1 (6 bases). Per germline, CDR1 MNHEY and CDR2 SVGAGI. Trimming took 6 bases from V and 0 from J, leaving 11 bases between them. The CDR3 loop spans 14 amino acids. The CDR3 spells CASRRQEMNTEAFF. In DNA form, the CDR3 reads TGTGCCAGCAGAAGACAGGAAATGAACACTGAAGCTTTCTTT.

The V gene is TRBV11-3, the J gene TRBJ1-1; the match to TRBD1 covers 7 bases. With 0 bases clipped from V and 7 bases from J, the junction kept 2 bases outside the gene matches. The CDR3 is 13 amino acids. Per the germline V gene, CDR1 is SGHNT and CDR2 is YENEEA. CDR3 loop: CASSLDQGGEAFF. Written as DNA, the CDR3 is TGTGCCAGCAGCTTAGATCAGGGGGGTGAAGCTTTCTTT.

Only a few counts were recorded for this clone. V and J are TRBV27 and TRBJ1-6; D unresolved. Germline CDR1 reads MNHEY; CDR2 reads SMNVEV (reference sequence). CDR3 length: 14 residues. The V end was cut by 5 bases, the J end by 7 bases, with 12 bases between. The CDR3 region is CASSPATRNSPLHF. The CDR3 coding sequence is TGTGCCAGCAGTCCCGCTACCCGAAATTCACCCCTCCACTTT.

CDR3 sequence reads: CASSQKETVYQPQHF. The CDR3 DNA reads as TGCGCCAGCAGTCAAAAGGAGACGGTTTATCAGCCCCAGCATTTT. V usage is TRBV23-1 and J usage is TRBJ1-5; the D is unclear. TRBV23-1 is placed among ORFs of uncertain function. The CDR3 covers 15 residues. With 2 bases removed from V and 5 bases from J, the gap between germline ends came to 13 bases.

The chain combines TRBV14 with TRBJ2-7, with TRBD2 matching over 13 bases. Germline CDR1 and CDR2: SGHDN and FVKESK. The CDR3 spans 15 residues. Trimming at V came to 5 bases and at J to 5 bases, leaving 6 bases not matched to a gene. The DNA for the CDR3 is TGTGCCAGCAGCAAACTAGCGGGGGGGCTTGACGAGCAGTACTTC. Its protein is CASSKLAGGLDEQYF.

In this sample, this clone turned up a few times. CDR3 sequence: CASSPSTDTQYF. In nucleotides, the CDR3 is TGTGCCAGCTCCCCTAGCACAGATACGCAGTATTTT. The rearrangement uses TRBV18 and TRBJ2-3, with no clear D. V lost 6 bases and J 0 bases, leaving 4 bases between the germline ends. Germline assignment: CDR1 KGHSH and CDR2 LQKENI. This CDR3 is 12 amino acids long.

At least ten counts were recorded for this clone. The rearrangement uses TRBV2 and TRBJ1-6, with unresolved D. Trimming shortened V by 4 bases and J by 10 bases, and 17 bases separated the two germline ends. From germline, CDR1 is SNHLY and CDR2 FYNNEI. This CDR3 contains 15 residues. The CDR3: CASSGEGVGGSPLHF. The CDR3 DNA reads TGTGCCAGCAGTGGAGAGGGTGTCGGTGGCTCACCCCTCCACTTT.

The sample holds a few counts of this clone. The chain joins TRBV5-8 to TRBJ2-3; 8 bases are shared with TRBD2. This CDR3 is built from 16 residues. The trim removed 10 bases at V and 1 base at J, leaving 14 bases unmatched. Germline V gene data show CDR1 as SGHTS and CDR2 as YDEGEE. CDR3 coding DNA: TGTGCCGGGGCGCGTGGCGGGGGGATACGCACAGATACGCAGTATTTT. It is translated as CAGARGGGIRTDTQYF.

This clone has only a few counts. This chain connects TRBV2 to TRBJ1-6, with D possibly matching TRBD1 (6 bases). The CDR3 length is 15 residues. The V gene's germline CDR1 is SNHLY and CDR2 FYNNEI. The V gene lost 2 bases and the J gene lost 6 bases, with 11 bases spanning the gap. The CDR3 DNA reads as TGTGCCAGCAGTGAACAGGGGATGGGTAATTCACCCCTCCACTTT. This translates into CASSEQGMGNSPLHF.

The table lists this clone with a few counts. The chain couples TRBV7-9 to TRBJ1-5; a possible D gene is TRBD1 (5 bases). Germline V CDR1 and CDR2: SEHNR, FQNEAQ (reference sequence). This CDR3 has 13 residues. The V gene lost 8 bases and the J gene lost 4 bases, with 12 bases spanning the gap. CDR3 nucleotides: TGTGCCAGCGGCGGGGGTAGGAATCAGCCCCAGCATTTT. It specifies CASGGGRNQPQHF.

In this sample, this clone turned up a few times. The chain has TRBV2 and TRBJ1-4; 7 nucleotides align to TRBD1. Trimming took 6 bases from V and 0 from J; bases not matched to a gene: 7. Per germline, CDR1 SNHLY and CDR2 FYNNEI. The CDR3 is made up of 16 amino acids. DNA for the CDR3: TGTGCCAGCAGAGGGGGACAGCTAGCAACTAATGAAAAACTGTTTTTT. Residues: CASRGGQLATNEKLFF.